One sample yielded the 14 T cell receptor beta chains listed below, sequenced in a study of spatial heterogeneity in lung cancer. Time point reported: sample taken at primary tumor resection. Via MiXCR, TCRdb re-called the 5' RACE reads, giving one row per CDR3 protein. Of some 9,500 distinct CDR3 sequences listed, about 13% are singletons. Study outcomes and limitations: Mutation tallies in tumors tracked expanded intratumoral alpha and beta TCR counts.

These receptors are not linked to any known antigen. The sequenced sample was lung tumor tissue, obtained at surgery. These receptors were taken from a male donor with early-stage non-small cell lung cancer.

This clonotype has a count of ten or more. The chain couples TRBV6-5 to TRBJ2-7, with a possible D match to TRBD1 (5 bases). The germline V gene has CDR1 MNHEY and CDR2 SVGAGI. The CDR3 totals 14 residues. V dropped 5 bases and J dropped 0 bases, with 11 bases sitting between them. CDR3 sequence reads: CASSPRQSSYEQYF. DNA of the CDR3: TGTGCCAGCAGTCCTAGACAGAGCTCCTACGAGCAGTACTTC.

This clonotype is medium-sized within its sample. The chain links TRBV15 to TRBJ2-5; 9 bases agree with TRBD2. Germline lookup yields CDR1 LNHNV and CDR2 YYDKDF (reference sequence). V dropped 1 base and J dropped 0; count of bases not matched to a gene: 9. The CDR3 runs to 18 residues. The CDR3 sequence is CATSRVRLAGLYQETQYF. CDR3 sequence (DNA): TGTGCCACCAGCAGAGTACGGCTAGCGGGACTCTACCAAGAGACCCAGTACTTC.

This clonotype has a handful of counts. V is TRBV7-9 and J is TRBJ2-1; D ambiguous. The V end was cut by 5 bases, the J end by 9 bases, with 8 bases between. The CDR3 runs to 11 residues. Germline loops: CDR1 SEHNR, CDR2 FQNEAQ (reference sequence). As DNA, the CDR3 is TGTGCCAGCAGCCGCAGTAGTGAGCAGTTCTTC. It codes for CASSRSSEQFF.

By sample share, this clonotype is medium-sized. This chain joins TRBV5-1 and TRBJ2-7; tentatively, D is TRBD1 or TRBD2 (5 bases each). Trimming removed 4 bases at V and 4 bases at J, with 21 bases between. The CDR3 runs 16 residues. In germline, CDR1 is SGHRS, CDR2 YFSETQ. The CDR3 sequence: CASSPLRGVVAYEQYF. CDR3 nucleotide sequence: TGCGCCAGCAGCCCCCTTAGGGGAGTAGTCGCTTACGAGCAGTACTTC.

This clonotype has at least ten counts. The chain uses TRBV2 and TRBJ2-1; TRBD2 matches at 10 bases. The CDR3 totals 13 residues. Germline CDR1 and CDR2: SNHLY and FYNNEI. J gave up 15 bases and V 5 bases, and 10 bases lay outside the gene matches. The CDR3 DNA reads TGTGCCAGCAGTTATTCTAGCGGGAGTTTTGGGTTCTTC. This gives the protein CASSYSSGSFGFF.

This clonotype came up many times. V is TRBV18 and J is TRBJ2-1; D gene ambiguous. Trimming cost V 3 bases and J 0 bases, with 9 bases left between them. This CDR3 contains 15 residues. The germline gives CDR1 KGHSH, CDR2 LQKENI. CDR3 region: CASSPAPNSYNEQFF. The CDR3, as DNA: TGTGCCAGCTCACCGGCCCCGAACTCCTACAATGAGCAGTTCTTC. Looking up the rest from reference TRBV18 and TRBJ2-1 gives the full variable domain: NAGVMQNPRHLVRRRGQEARLRCSPMKGHSHVYWYRQLPEEGLKFMVYLQKENIIDESGMPKERFSAEFPKEGPSILRIQQVVRGDSAAYFCASSPAPNSYNEQFFGPGTRLTVL.

This clonotype was counted ten times or more. J is TRBJ2-1 and V is TRBV28; the match to TRBD2 covers 12 bases. The CDR3 sequence is 15 residues long. Per the germline V gene, CDR1 is MDHEN and CDR2 is SYDVKM. V lost 5 bases to trimming and J lost 4 bases; unmatched junction nucleotides: 3. DNA of the CDR3: TGTGCCAGCAGTGTCGGGACTAGCGGGTACAATGAGCAGTTCTTC. Translated, it gives CASSVGTSGYNEQFF.

Many counts were recorded for this clonotype. CDR3 amino acids: CASSQDEGEVAKNIQYF. CDR3 coding DNA: TGTGCCAGCAGCCAGGACGAAGGGGAGGTGGCCAAAAACATTCAGTACTTC. V is TRBV4-2 and J is TRBJ2-4; perhaps TRBD2 as D (6 bases). The length of the CDR3 is 17 residues. Trimming left V 3 bases short and J 1 base short, with 16 bases between. Germline CDR1 and CDR2: LGHNA and YNFKEQ.

Sample share makes this clonotype medium-sized (0.01 to 0.1%). The chain combines TRBV10-3 with TRBJ2-1; 12 bases map to TRBD2. Trimming cost V 8 bases and J 1 base; bases outside gene matches: 3. The CDR3 spans 15 residues. CDR1 ENHRY and CDR2 SYGVKD come from the germline V gene. For the CDR3, the DNA is TGTGCCATCCAGGGGACTAGCGGGTCCTACAATGAGCAGTTCTTC. This codes for CAIQGTSGSYNEQFF.

This clonotype showed up many times. The V gene is TRBV6-1, the J gene TRBJ2-7; either TRBD1 or TRBD2 may supply D (5 bases each). The CDR3 loop spans 12 amino acids. Germline V gene lookup returns CDR1 MNHNS and CDR2 SASEGT. V shed 9 bases and J shed 3 bases, with 12 bases lying between them. In nucleotides, the CDR3 is TGTGCCAGGAGCCGGGACGGCTACGAGCAGTACTTC. This translates into CARSRDGYEQYF.

This clonotype was seen ten or more times. The chain uses TRBV20-1 and TRBJ2-4; no reliable D call. CDR1 is DFQATT and CDR2 is SNEGSKA in the germline V gene (reference sequence). The CDR3 runs to 11 residues. CDR3: CSRASENIQYF. The DNA of the CDR3 is TGCAGCCGGGCGTCAGAAAACATTCAGTACTTC.

Ten or more counts support this clonotype. The chain couples TRBV28 to TRBJ1-1, with D perhaps matching TRBD1 (5 bases). Germline V gives CDR1 MDHEN, CDR2 SYDVKM. Trimming stripped 7 bases from V and 6 bases from J, with 12 bases between. This CDR3 has 12 residues. CDR3 region: CASMEGFAEAFF. As DNA, the CDR3 is TGTGCCAGCATGGAGGGGTTCGCTGAAGCTTTCTTT.

This clonotype has at least ten counts. V gene TRBV7-3 combines with J gene TRBJ2-3, with D hard to call. The CDR3 loop spans 14 amino acids. Between the trimmed V and J ends, which lost 4 bases and 3 bases, there was a span of 11 bases. Germline assignment: CDR1 SGHTA and CDR2 FQGTGA. CDR3 coding DNA: TGTGCCAGCAGCTCGGGTCTGCCGACAGATACGCAGTATTTT. It specifies CASSSGLPTDTQYF.

This clonotype has a count of ten or more. The genes are TRBV20-1 and TRBJ2-7; maybe TRBD2 (6 bases). V lost 5 bases and J lost 2, with 10 bases in between. The CDR3 has 12 amino acids. Germline CDR1 reads DFQATT; CDR2 reads SNEGSKA (reference sequence). CDR3: CSALGTPYEQYF. The CDR3 region has the DNA TGCAGTGCTCTGGGGACTCCCTACGAGCAGTACTTC.